These T cell receptor beta chains were read from a single sample in a study of T cells in Graves' hyperthyroidism and ophthalmopathy. A single record per CDR3 protein comes from TCRdb applying MiXCR to the multiplex PCR reads. The repertoire has roughly 300,000 distinct CDR3 sequences, more than 11% of them found once; the top ten carry just under 25%. Material for sequencing was blood. Receptors were obtained from a woman aged 25 to 39 with Graves' hyperthyroidism. The CDR3 runs from the conserved cysteine through the conserved F or W. A D gene is named only where the DNA matches it firmly. A row's size may be missing; if present it is once, few, many or a size class.

cdr3_length: 16
d_call: TRBD1
v_call: TRBV9
j_call: TRBJ2-5
clone_size: few
cdr3_aa: CASSVGTGGYQETQYF
cdr3_nt: TGTGCCAGCAGCGTAGGGACAGGGGGCTACCAAGAGACCCAGTACTTC

cdr3_length: 17
d_call: .
v_call: TRBV20-1
j_call: TRBJ1-1
clone_size: many
cdr3_aa: CSAPRVLRVGGAGEAFF
cdr3_nt: TGCAGTGCCCCCCGTGTCTTGCGCGTTGGGGGGGCTGGAGAAGCTTTCTTT

cdr3_length: 14
d_call: TRBD2
v_call: TRBV30
j_call: TRBJ2-7
clone_size: .
cdr3_aa: CAWSVASGFYEQYF
cdr3_nt: TGTGCCTGGAGTGTGGCTAGCGGTTTCTACGAGCAGTACTTC

cdr3_length: 13
d_call: .
v_call: TRBV2
j_call: TRBJ1-5
clone_size: few
cdr3_aa: CASRTGNNQPQHF
cdr3_nt: TGTGCCAGTAGAACAGGGAATAATCAGCCCCAGCATTTT

cdr3_length: 13
d_call: .
v_call: TRBV4-1
j_call: TRBJ1-4
clone_size: few
cdr3_aa: CASSQGAVEKLFF
cdr3_nt: TGCGCCAGCAGCCAAGGGGCCGTCGAAAAACTGTTTTTT

cdr3_length: 14
d_call: TRBD2
v_call: TRBV20-1
j_call: TRBJ2-2
clone_size: many
cdr3_aa: CSAKRDYNTGELFF
cdr3_nt: TGCAGTGCCAAACGGGACTATAACACCGGGGAGCTGTTTTTT

cdr3_length: 16
d_call: TRBD1
v_call: TRBV20-1
j_call: TRBJ1-2
clone_size: .
cdr3_aa: CSARVALVRGPRGYTF
cdr3_nt: TGCAGTGCTAGAGTCGCCTTAGTCAGGGGGCCTCGTGGCTACACCTTC

cdr3_length: 14
d_call: .
v_call: TRBV28
j_call: TRBJ1-5
clone_size: many
cdr3_aa: CASSFGQGRKPQHF
cdr3_nt: TGTGCCAGCAGTTTCGGGCAGGGTCGGAAGCCCCAGCATTTT

cdr3_length: 16
d_call: TRBD2
v_call: TRBV10-2
j_call: TRBJ2-3
clone_size: .
cdr3_aa: CASKTSGALSTDTQYF
cdr3_nt: TGCGCCAGCAAGACTAGCGGGGCCCTGAGCACAGATACGCAGTATTTT

cdr3_length: 13
d_call: .
v_call: TRBV28
j_call: TRBJ1-1
clone_size: many
cdr3_aa: CASISRETTEAFF
cdr3_nt: TGTGCCAGCATTTCCAGGGAGACCACTGAAGCTTTCTTT

cdr3_length: 16
d_call: TRBD2
v_call: TRBV11-3
j_call: TRBJ2-1
clone_size: few
cdr3_aa: CASSAPGTSGTGEQFF
cdr3_nt: TGTGCCAGCAGCGCTCCCGGGACTAGCGGGACCGGCGAGCAGTTCTTC

cdr3_length: 11
d_call: .
v_call: TRBV29-1
j_call: TRBJ1-1
clone_size: many
cdr3_aa: CSVDATDEAFF
cdr3_nt: TGCAGCGTCGATGCAACCGATGAAGCTTTCTTT

cdr3_length: 13
d_call: .
v_call: TRBV7-2
j_call: TRBJ2-3
clone_size: many
cdr3_aa: CASSPYEVDTQYF
cdr3_nt: TGTGCCAGCAGCCCCTACGAGGTCGATACGCAGTATTTT

cdr3_length: 15
d_call: .
v_call: TRBV4-1
j_call: TRBJ2-1
clone_size: .
cdr3_aa: CASSQEDGRDNEQFF
cdr3_nt: TGCGCCAGCAGCCAAGAAGACGGCCGAGACAATGAGCAGTTCTTC

cdr3_length: 13
d_call: .
v_call: TRBV28
j_call: TRBJ2-7
clone_size: many
cdr3_aa: CASSFSASYEQYF
cdr3_nt: TGTGCCAGCAGTTTCAGCGCCTCCTACGAGCAGTACTTC

cdr3_length: 17
d_call: .
v_call: TRBV12-3/TRBV12-4
j_call: TRBJ2-3
clone_size: many
cdr3_aa: CASSLGRTVLSTDTQYF
cdr3_nt: TGTGCCAGCAGTTTAGGAAGGACAGTCCTCTCCACAGATACGCAGTATTTT

cdr3_length: 14
d_call: .
v_call: TRBV28
j_call: TRBJ1-2
clone_size: .
cdr3_aa: CASSSGSGVYGYTF
cdr3_nt: TGTGCCAGCAGTTCCGGCAGTGGGGTCTATGGCTACACCTTC

cdr3_length: 16
d_call: .
v_call: TRBV28
j_call: TRBJ1-6
clone_size: many
cdr3_aa: CASSLERSRVNSPLHF
cdr3_nt: TGTGCCAGCAGTTTAGAGAGGAGCAGGGTCAATTCACCCCTCCACTTT

cdr3_length: 16
d_call: TRBD1
v_call: TRBV10-3
j_call: TRBJ2-3
clone_size: many
cdr3_aa: CAISAGQGLSSDTQYF
cdr3_nt: TGTGCCATCAGTGCCGGACAGGGATTATCATCAGATACGCAGTATTTT

cdr3_length: 17
d_call: TRBD2
v_call: TRBV25-1
j_call: TRBJ2-1
clone_size: few
cdr3_aa: CASSGSRVAGEYNEQFF
cdr3_nt: TGTGCCAGCAGCGGGAGCCGGGTAGCGGGTGAATACAATGAGCAGTTCTTC

cdr3_length: 14
d_call: .
v_call: TRBV7-9
j_call: TRBJ1-1
clone_size: .
cdr3_aa: CASSQVRENTEAFF
cdr3_nt: TGTGCCAGCAGCCAGGTCAGGGAGAACACTGAAGCTTTCTTT

cdr3_length: 16
d_call: TRBD1
v_call: TRBV6-2/TRBV6-3
j_call: TRBJ2-3
clone_size: .
cdr3_aa: CASSTAGGGGTDTQYF
cdr3_nt: TGTGCCAGCAGTACCGCAGGGGGCGGTGGCACAGATACGCAGTATTTT

cdr3_length: 13
d_call: .
v_call: TRBV29-1
j_call: TRBJ1-4
clone_size: many
cdr3_aa: CSVAGGMGEKLFF
cdr3_nt: TGCAGCGTTGCTGGGGGGATGGGTGAAAAACTGTTTTTT

cdr3_length: 14
d_call: TRBD1
v_call: TRBV12-3/TRBV12-4
j_call: TRBJ1-4
clone_size: few
cdr3_aa: CASSPKGASEKLFF
cdr3_nt: TGTGCCAGCAGTCCGAAGGGGGCGAGTGAAAAACTGTTTTTT

cdr3_length: 15
d_call: .
v_call: TRBV28
j_call: TRBJ1-2
clone_size: few
cdr3_aa: CASSLSGSGGGGYTF
cdr3_nt: TGTGCCAGCAGTTTATCCGGGTCTGGAGGGGGTGGCTACACCTTC

cdr3_length: 14
d_call: .
v_call: TRBV7-9
j_call: TRBJ2-7
clone_size: many
cdr3_aa: CASSLEGKRYEQYF
cdr3_nt: TGTGCCAGCAGCTTAGAAGGGAAGAGGTACGAGCAGTACTTC